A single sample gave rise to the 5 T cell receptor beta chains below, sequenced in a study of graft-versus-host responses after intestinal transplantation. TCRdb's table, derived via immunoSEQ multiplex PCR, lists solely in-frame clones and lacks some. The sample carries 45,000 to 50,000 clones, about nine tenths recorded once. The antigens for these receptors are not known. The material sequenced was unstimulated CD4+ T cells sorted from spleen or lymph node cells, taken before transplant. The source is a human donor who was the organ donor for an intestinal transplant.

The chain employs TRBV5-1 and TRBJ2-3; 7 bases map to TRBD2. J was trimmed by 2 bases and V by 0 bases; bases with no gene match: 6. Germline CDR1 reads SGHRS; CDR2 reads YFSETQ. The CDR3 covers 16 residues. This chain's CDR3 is CASSLGLAELTDTQYF. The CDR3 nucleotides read TGCGCCAGCAGCTTGGGGCTAGCGGAACTCACAGATACGCAGTATTTT.

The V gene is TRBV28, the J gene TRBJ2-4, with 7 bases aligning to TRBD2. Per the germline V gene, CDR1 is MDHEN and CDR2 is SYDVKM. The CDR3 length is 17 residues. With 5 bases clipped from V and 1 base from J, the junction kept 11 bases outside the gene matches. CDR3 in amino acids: CASSPGGGGSAKNIQYF. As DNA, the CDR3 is TGTGCCAGCAGTCCTGGCGGGGGAGGATCGGCCAAAAACATTCAGTACTTC.

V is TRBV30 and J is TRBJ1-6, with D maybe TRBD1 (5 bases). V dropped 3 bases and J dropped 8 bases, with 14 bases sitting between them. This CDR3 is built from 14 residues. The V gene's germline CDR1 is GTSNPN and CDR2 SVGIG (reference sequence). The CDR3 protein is CAWSPGTADSPLHF. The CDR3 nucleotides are TGTGCCTGGAGCCCCGGGACTGCAGATTCACCCCTCCACTTT.

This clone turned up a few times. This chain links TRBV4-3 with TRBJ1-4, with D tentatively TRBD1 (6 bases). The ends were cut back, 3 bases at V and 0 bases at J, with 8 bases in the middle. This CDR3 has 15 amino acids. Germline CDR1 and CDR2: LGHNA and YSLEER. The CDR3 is CASSHNRATNEKLFF. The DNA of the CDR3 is TGCGCCAGCAGCCATAACAGGGCAACTAATGAAAAACTGTTTTTT.

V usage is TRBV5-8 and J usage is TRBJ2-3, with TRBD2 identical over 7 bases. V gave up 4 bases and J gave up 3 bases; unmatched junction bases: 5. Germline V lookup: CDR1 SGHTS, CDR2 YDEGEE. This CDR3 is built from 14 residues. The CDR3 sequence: CASSGRTRTDTQYF. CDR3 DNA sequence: TGTGCCAGCAGCGGCCGGACTAGAACAGATACGCAGTATTTT.